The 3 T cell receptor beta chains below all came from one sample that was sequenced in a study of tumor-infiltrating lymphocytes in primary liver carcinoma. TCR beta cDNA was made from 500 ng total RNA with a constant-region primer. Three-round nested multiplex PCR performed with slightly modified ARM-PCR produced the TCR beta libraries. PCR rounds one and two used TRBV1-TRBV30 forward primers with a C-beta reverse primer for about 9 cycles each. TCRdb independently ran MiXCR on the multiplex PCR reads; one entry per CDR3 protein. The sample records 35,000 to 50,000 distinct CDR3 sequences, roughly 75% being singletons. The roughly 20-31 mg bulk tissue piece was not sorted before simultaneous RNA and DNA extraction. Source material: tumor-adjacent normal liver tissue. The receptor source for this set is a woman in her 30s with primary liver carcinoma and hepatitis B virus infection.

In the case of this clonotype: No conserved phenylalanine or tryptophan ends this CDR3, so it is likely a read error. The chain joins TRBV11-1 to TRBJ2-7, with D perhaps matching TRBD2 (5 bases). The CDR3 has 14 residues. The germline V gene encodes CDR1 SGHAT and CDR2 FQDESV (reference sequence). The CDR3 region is CTSSLATASYEQYP. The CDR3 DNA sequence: TGTACCAGCAGCTTAGCGACGGCCTCCTACGAGCAGTACCCC.

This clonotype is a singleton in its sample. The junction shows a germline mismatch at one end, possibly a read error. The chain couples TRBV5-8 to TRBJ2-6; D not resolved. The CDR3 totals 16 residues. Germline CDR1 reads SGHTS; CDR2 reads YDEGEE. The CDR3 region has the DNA TGTGCCAGCACCTTGACGGGCAACTCTGGGGCCAACGTCCTGACTTTC. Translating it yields CASTLTGNSGANVLTF.

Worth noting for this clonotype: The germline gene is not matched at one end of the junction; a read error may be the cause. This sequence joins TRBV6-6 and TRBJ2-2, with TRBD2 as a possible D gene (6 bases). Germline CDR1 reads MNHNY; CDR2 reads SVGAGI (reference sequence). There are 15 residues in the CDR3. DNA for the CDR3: TGCGCCTGCAGTTACTCTAGCGACTACACCGGGGAGCTGTTTTTT. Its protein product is CACSYSSDYTGELFF.